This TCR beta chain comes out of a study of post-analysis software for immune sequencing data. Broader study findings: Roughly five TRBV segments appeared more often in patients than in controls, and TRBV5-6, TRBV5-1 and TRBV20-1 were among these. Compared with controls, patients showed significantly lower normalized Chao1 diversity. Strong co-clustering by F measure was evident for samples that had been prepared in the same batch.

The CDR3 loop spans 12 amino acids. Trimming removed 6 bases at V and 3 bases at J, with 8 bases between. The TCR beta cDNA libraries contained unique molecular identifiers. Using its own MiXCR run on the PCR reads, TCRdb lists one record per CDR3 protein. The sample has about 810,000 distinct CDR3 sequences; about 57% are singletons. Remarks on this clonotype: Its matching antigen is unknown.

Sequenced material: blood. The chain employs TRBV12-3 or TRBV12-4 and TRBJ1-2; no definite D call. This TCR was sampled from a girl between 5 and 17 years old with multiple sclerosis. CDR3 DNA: TGTGCCAGCAGCTTACGTGACTATGGCTACACCTTC. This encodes CASSLRDYGYTF.